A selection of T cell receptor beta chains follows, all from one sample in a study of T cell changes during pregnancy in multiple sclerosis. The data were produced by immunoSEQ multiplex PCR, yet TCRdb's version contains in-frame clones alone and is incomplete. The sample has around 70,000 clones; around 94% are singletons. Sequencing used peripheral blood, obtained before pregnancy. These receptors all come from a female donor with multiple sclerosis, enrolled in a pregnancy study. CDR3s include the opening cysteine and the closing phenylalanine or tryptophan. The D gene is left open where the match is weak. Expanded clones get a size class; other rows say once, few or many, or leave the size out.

DNA: TGCAGCGTTGAAGGGGTGGGACAGACTTACAATGAGCAGTTCTTC
CDR3: CSVEGVGQTYNEQFF
J: TRBJ2-1
V: TRBV29-1
size: .
D: TRBD1
length: 15

DNA: TGCGCCAGCAGCCAAGATTTTTCGGGGTTCACCGGGGAGCTGTTTTTT
CDR3: CASSQDFSGFTGELFF
J: TRBJ2-2
V: TRBV4-3
size: .
D: .
length: 16

DNA: TGTGCCAGCAGCGTGGCGGGAGGTCGAAATGAGCAGTTCTTC
CDR3: CASSVAGGRNEQFF
J: TRBJ2-1
V: TRBV6-4
size: .
D: TRBD2
length: 14

DNA: TGTGCCAGCAGTTCCTCTGGACAGGGGTTCGGAGAGACCCAGTACTTC
CDR3: CASSSSGQGFGETQYF
J: TRBJ2-5
V: TRBV28
size: once
D: TRBD1
length: 16

DNA: TGTGCCAGCAGCTCTAGCGGGATTGGCGACGAGCAGTACTTC
CDR3: CASSSSGIGDEQYF
J: TRBJ2-7
V: TRBV7-9
size: .
D: TRBD2
length: 14

DNA: TGTGCCAGCAGTTTATCGGCGGAGATTTATGGCTACACCTTC
CDR3: CASSLSAEIYGYTF
J: TRBJ1-2
V: TRBV27
size: .
D: .
length: 14

DNA: TGTGCCAGCAGAAACAGGGTTCAAGAGACCCAGTACTTC
CDR3: CASRNRVQETQYF
J: TRBJ2-5
V: TRBV28
size: .
D: .
length: 13

DNA: TGTGCCAGCAGCCTAGACGGGTCTAGCACAGATACGCAGTATTTT
CDR3: CASSLDGSSTDTQYF
J: TRBJ2-3
V: TRBV6-5
size: .
D: .
length: 15

DNA: TGTGCCTGGAGTGTACGGACAGGGCTTATGAACACTGAAGCTTTCTTT
CDR3: CAWSVRTGLMNTEAFF
J: TRBJ1-1
V: TRBV30
size: .
D: TRBD1
length: 16

DNA: TGTGCCAGCAGCTCACAGCCAGCTTACGAGACCCAGTACTTC
CDR3: CASSSQPAYETQYF
J: TRBJ2-5
V: TRBV7-2
size: .
D: .
length: 14

DNA: TGTGCCAGTAGTGATGGACAAGGGGGTACCTACGAGCAGTACTTC
CDR3: CASSDGQGGTYEQYF
J: TRBJ2-7
V: TRBV19
size: once
D: .
length: 15

DNA: TGTGCCAGCAGCTTGCAGGGGACACCCTCCTACGAGCAGTACTTC
CDR3: CASSLQGTPSYEQYF
J: TRBJ2-7
V: TRBV5-5
size: .
D: .
length: 15

DNA: TGTGCCTGGGAAGGAGGTTACAATCAGCCCCAGCATTTT
CDR3: CAWEGGYNQPQHF
J: TRBJ1-5
V: TRBV30
size: .
D: .
length: 13

DNA: TGTGCCAGCAGCTTAATTGCGGCAGCGGCATATTTCGAGCAGTACTTC
CDR3: CASSLIAAAAYFEQYF
J: TRBJ2-7
V: TRBV11-2
size: .
D: .
length: 16

DNA: TGTGCCAGCAGTTACTCGGAGGGTTACTACGAGCAGTACTTC
CDR3: CASSYSEGYYEQYF
J: TRBJ2-7
V: TRBV6-5
size: .
D: .
length: 14

DNA: TGTGCCAGCAGCTACGGACAGATCCGGGAGCAGTACTTC
CDR3: CASSYGQIREQYF
J: TRBJ2-7
V: TRBV5-6
size: .
D: .
length: 13

DNA: TGTGCCAGCAGTGCGGGGACAGAGAACACTGAAGCTTTCTTT
CDR3: CASSAGTENTEAFF
J: TRBJ1-1
V: TRBV25-1
size: few
D: TRBD1
length: 14

DNA: TGTGCCAGCAGCTGTTGGCGGTATGTAGCGGGAGTTGAGACCCAGTACTTC
CDR3: CASSCWRYVAGVETQYF
J: TRBJ2-5
V: TRBV5-4
size: once
D: TRBD2
length: 17

DNA: TGTGCCTGGAGTGTACGACAGACGAACACTGAAGCTTTCTTT
CDR3: CAWSVRQTNTEAFF
J: TRBJ1-1
V: TRBV30
size: .
D: .
length: 14

DNA: TGTGCCACCAGCAGAGCGGCAGGGGGGTATAATGAGCAGTTCTTC
CDR3: CATSRAAGGYNEQFF
J: TRBJ2-1
V: TRBV15
size: .
D: .
length: 15

DNA: TGTGCCAGCAGTGAAGTCCGGACAGGGCTTAATGAGCAGTTCTTC
CDR3: CASSEVRTGLNEQFF
J: TRBJ2-1
V: TRBV2
size: .
D: TRBD1
length: 15

DNA: TGCAGCGTTGAAACCCGTGACAGCTACGAGCAGTACTTC
CDR3: CSVETRDSYEQYF
J: TRBJ2-7
V: TRBV29-1
size: .
D: .
length: 13